This T cell receptor beta chain was identified in a study of blood T cell repertoires in COVID-19. Assay used: immunoSEQ multiplex PCR; TCRdb lists only in-frame clones, some missing. This table holds approximately 90,000 clones, roughly 86% found once. V was clipped by 5 bases and J by 8 bases; unmatched bases: 9. Germline assignment: CDR1 SGHTA and CDR2 FQGTGA. The CDR3 is made up of 17 amino acids. This TCR was sampled from a human donor with acute or convalescent COVID-19. The donor label of this sample is uncertain. The chain is built from TRBV7-3 and TRBJ2-1; 16 bases map to TRBD2. Sequenced sample: peripheral blood. CDR3 sequence: CASSRPGTSGGGDEQFF. CDR3 nucleotides: TGTGCCAGCAGCCGCCCAGGGACTAGCGGGGGGGGTGATGAGCAGTTCTTC.